This TCR beta chain was identified during a study of shared clonotypes between healthy human individuals. As for the study in general: Aged 18 to 49, the donors were a couple of women and a few men.

Everyone who donated was a Caucasian adult who lived in Nashville, Tennessee. The data were produced by immunoSEQ multiplex PCR, yet TCRdb's version contains in-frame clones alone and is incomplete. The sample holds around 1 million clones, about three quarters seen once. Turning to this clone: The antigen remains unidentified.

General observations from the study: An effect of sequencing depth on clonotype sharing among donors was expected.

Germline loops: CDR1 ENHRY, CDR2 SYGVKD. CDR3 length: 14 amino acids. The V segment lost 10 bases and the J segment 1 base; nucleotides outside the gene matches: 9. The specimen was memory CD4+ T cells sorted from blood. Subset reported: CD45RA-negative fraction. J is TRBJ2-7 and V is TRBV10-3, with 8 positions matching TRBD1. This sequence originates from a man between 18 and 35 years old in good health. Here the CDR3 reads CATLKDRVSYEQYF. Written as DNA, the CDR3 is TGTGCCACTCTTAAGGACAGGGTATCCTACGAGCAGTACTTC.